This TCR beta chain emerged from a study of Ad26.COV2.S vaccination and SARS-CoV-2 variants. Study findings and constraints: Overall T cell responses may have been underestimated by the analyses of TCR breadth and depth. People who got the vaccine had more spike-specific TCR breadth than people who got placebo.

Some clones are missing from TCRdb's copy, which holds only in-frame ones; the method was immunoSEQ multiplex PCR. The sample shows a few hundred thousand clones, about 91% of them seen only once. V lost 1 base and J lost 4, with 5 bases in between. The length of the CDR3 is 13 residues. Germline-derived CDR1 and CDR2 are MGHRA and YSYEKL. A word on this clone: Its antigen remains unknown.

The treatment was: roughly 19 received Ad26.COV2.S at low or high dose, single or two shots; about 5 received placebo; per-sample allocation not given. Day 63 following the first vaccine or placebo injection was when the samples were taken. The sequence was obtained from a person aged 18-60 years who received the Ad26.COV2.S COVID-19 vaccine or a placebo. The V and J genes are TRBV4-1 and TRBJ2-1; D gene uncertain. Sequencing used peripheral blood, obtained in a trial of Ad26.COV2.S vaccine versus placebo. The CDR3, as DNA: TGCGCCAGCAGCCAAGTTTCGTACAATGAGCAGTTCTTC. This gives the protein CASSQVSYNEQFF.